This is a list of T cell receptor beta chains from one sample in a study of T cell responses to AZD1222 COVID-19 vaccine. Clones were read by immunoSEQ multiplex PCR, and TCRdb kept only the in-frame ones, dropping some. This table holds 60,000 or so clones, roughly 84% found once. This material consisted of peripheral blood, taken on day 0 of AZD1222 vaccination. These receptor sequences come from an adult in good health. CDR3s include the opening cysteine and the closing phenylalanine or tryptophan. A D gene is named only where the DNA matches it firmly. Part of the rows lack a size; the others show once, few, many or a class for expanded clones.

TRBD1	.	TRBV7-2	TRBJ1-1	TGTGCCAGCAGCCCGGACAGGGGTTGGAGGGAAGCTTTCTTT	CASSPDRGWREAFF
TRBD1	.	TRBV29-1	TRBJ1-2	TGCAGCGCCCGGACAGGGGGCTATTTAGGCTATGGCTACACCTTC	CSARTGGYLGYGYTF
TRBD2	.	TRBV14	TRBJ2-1	TGTGCCAGCAGCCAAGAACTAGCGGGCTACAATGAGCAGTTCTTC	CASSQELAGYNEQFF
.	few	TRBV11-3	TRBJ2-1	TGTGCCAGCAGCTTAGGGACAGCCGGGGAGCAGTTCTTC	CASSLGTAGEQFF
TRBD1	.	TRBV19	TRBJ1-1	TGTGCCAGTAGGTCCGGACAGGGGATCACTGAAGCTTTCTTT	CASRSGQGITEAFF
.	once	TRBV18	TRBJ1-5	TGTGCCAGCTCACCCAACAGTGATAGCAATCAGCCCCAGCATTTT	CASSPNSDSNQPQHF
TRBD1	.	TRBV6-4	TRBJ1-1	TGTGCCAGCAGTGTGGCAGGGGGGAACACTGAAGCTTTCTTT	CASSVAGGNTEAFF
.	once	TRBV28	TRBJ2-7	TGTGCCAGCAGTGAATACGAGCAGTACTTC	CASSEYEQYF
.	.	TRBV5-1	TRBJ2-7	TGCGCCAGCAGCTTGGCCGGGACAATATACGAGCAGTACTTC	CASSLAGTIYEQYF
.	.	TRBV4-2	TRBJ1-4	TGTGCCAGCAGCCAAGGGATCGCGGACAGATTATATGAAAAACTGTTTTTT	CASSQGIADRLYEKLFF
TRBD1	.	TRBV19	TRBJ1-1	TGTGCCAGTAGTAGTGGACAGGGGGCCACTGAAGCTTTCTTT	CASSSGQGATEAFF
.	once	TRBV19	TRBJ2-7	TGTGCCAGTAGCATCCTCGGGGGCTACGAGCAGTACTTC	CASSILGGYEQYF
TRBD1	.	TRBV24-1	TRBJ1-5	TGTGCCACCGGGACAGGGAGTCAGCCCCAGCATTTT	CATGTGSQPQHF
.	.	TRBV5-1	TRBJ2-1	TGCGCCAGCAGCTTGGGCTACGGGTACAATGAGCAGTTCTTC	CASSLGYGYNEQFF
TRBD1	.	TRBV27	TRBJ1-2	TGTGCCAGCAGTTTCAGAACAGGGGGCTGGTCGGATGGCTACACCTTC	CASSFRTGGWSDGYTF
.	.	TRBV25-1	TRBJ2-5	TGTGCCAGCAGTGAAGCCGGGAAAGAGACCCAGTACTTC	CASSEAGKETQYF
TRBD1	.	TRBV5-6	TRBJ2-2	TGTGCCAGCAGCTTGGAGCAGGGGGCGAACGGGGAGCTGTTTTTT	CASSLEQGANGELFF
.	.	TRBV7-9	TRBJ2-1	TGTGCCAGCAGCTTAGCCCAGCGGATCGCGTTCTTC	CASSLAQRIAFF
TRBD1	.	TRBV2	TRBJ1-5	TGTGCCAGCAGGGGAGGACAGGGGACTGGGCCCCAGCATTTT	CASRGGQGTGPQHF
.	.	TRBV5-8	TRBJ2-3	TGTGCCAGCAGCTTTCTGTCCTCAGATACGCAGTATTTT	CASSFLSSDTQYF
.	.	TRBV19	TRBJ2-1	TGTGCCAGTAGTTCCCCCCCGGGACGGACCTACAATGAGCAGTTCTTC	CASSSPPGRTYNEQFF
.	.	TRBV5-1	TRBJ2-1	TGCGCCAGCAGCTTGGAGAGTCAGCAGTTCTTC	CASSLESQQFF
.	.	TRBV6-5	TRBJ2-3	TGTGCCAGCAGTTACTCGAGTGGAGATACGCAGTATTTT	CASSYSSGDTQYF
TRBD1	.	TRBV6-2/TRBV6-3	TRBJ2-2	TGTGCCAGCAGTTGGACAGGGGGCGGCGGGGAGCTGTTTTTT	CASSWTGGGGELFF
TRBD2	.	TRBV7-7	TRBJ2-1	TGTGCTAGCTCGGGACTAGCTGGGAATGAGCAGTTCTTC	CASSGLAGNEQFF
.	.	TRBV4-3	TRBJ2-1	TGCGCCAGCAGCCAAGGCGGCGGATCCTACAATGAGCAGTTCTTC	CASSQGGGSYNEQFF
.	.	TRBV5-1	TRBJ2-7	TGCGCCAGCAGCTTGTCATTCGGGCAGATGTACGAGCAGTACTTC	CASSLSFGQMYEQYF
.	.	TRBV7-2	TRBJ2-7	TGTGCCAGCAGCCCCCTATCGGAGGTAGGCGAGCAGTACTTC	CASSPLSEVGEQYF
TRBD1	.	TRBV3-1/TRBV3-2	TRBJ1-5	TGTGCCAGCAGCCAAGGGACAGGGGCTAGCAATCAGCCCCAGCATTTT	CASSQGTGASNQPQHF
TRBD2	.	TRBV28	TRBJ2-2	TGTGCCAGCAGTTCCCCCCTAGCGGGAGGTCGTCGGACCGGGGAGCTGTTTTTT	CASSSPLAGGRRTGELFF
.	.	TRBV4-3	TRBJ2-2	TGCGCCAGCAGCCAAGATCTGAACACCGGGGAGCTGTTTTTT	CASSQDLNTGELFF
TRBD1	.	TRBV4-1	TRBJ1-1	TGCGCCAGCAGCCAAGTTCCCTACAGGGGGCCGAACACTGAAGCTTTCTTT	CASSQVPYRGPNTEAFF
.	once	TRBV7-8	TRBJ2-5	TGTGCCAGCAGCTTAGACGGGGAAGAGACCCAGTACTTC	CASSLDGEETQYF
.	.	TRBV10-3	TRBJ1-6	TGTGCCATCAGTGGCCAGCCTCAAAATGAAAATTCACCCCTCCACTTT	CAISGQPQNENSPLHF